The entry below describes one TCR beta chain. The data originate from a study of blood T cell repertoires in COVID-19. V was trimmed by 1 base and J by 6 bases, leaving 13 bases between them. The CDR3 extends over 14 amino acids. In germline, CDR1 is MGHDK, CDR2 SYGVNS. Assay: immunoSEQ multiplex PCR; the TCRdb copy retains only in-frame clones and omits some. The data show 87,000 or so clones, roughly 88% seen once. The chain couples TRBV25-1 to TRBJ2-7, with D maybe TRBD1 (6 bases). Sequences were obtained from peripheral blood. The clonotype was recovered from a woman older than 75 with COVID-19, enrolled during active disease. In DNA, the CDR3 is TGTGCCAGCAGTGAATTCAGGGGCCGTGGCGAGCAGTACTTC. Translating it yields CASSEFRGRGEQYF.